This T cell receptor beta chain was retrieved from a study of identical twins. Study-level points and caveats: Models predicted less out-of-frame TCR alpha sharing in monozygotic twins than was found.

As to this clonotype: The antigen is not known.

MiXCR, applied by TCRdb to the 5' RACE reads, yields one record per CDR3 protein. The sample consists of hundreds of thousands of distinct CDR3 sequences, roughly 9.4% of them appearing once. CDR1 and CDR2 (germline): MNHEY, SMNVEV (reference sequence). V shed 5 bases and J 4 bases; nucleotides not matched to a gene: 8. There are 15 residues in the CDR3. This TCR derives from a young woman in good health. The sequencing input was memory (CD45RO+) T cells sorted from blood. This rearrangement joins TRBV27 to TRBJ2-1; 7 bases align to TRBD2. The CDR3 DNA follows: TGTGCCAGCAGTCACCGACTAGCAAGGTACAATGAGCAGTTCTTC. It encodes CASSHRLARYNEQFF.